The rows below give T cell receptor beta chains drawn from one sample of a study of PD-L1 blockade in urothelial cancer. Generated by immunoSEQ multiplex PCR, the TCRdb table keeps only in-frame clones and is missing some. The sample holds around 100,000 clones, about 90% seen once. The material sequenced was PBMCs, taken around atezolizumab (anti-PD-L1) treatment. Receptors originate from a woman of 80 years or more with urothelial cancer. CDR3s include the opening cysteine and the closing phenylalanine or tryptophan. Each record gives: D gene, CDR3 length, clone size, J gene, V gene, CDR3 protein, CDR3 DNA. The D gene is left open where the match is weak. Clone size is shown for a subset of rows, as once, few, many or a class of expanded clone.

d_call: NA; cdr3_length: 12; clone_size: NA; j_call: TRBJ2-3; v_call: TRBV2; cdr3_aa: CASRENTDTQYF; cdr3_nt: TGTGCCAGCAGGGAGAACACAGATACGCAGTATTTT
d_call: TRBD1; cdr3_length: 15; clone_size: few; j_call: TRBJ1-2; v_call: TRBV5-1; cdr3_aa: CASSLGRTGGNGYTF; cdr3_nt: TGCGCCAGCAGCTTAGGTCGAACAGGGGGCAATGGCTACACCTTC
d_call: NA; cdr3_length: 13; clone_size: NA; j_call: TRBJ2-3; v_call: TRBV13; cdr3_aa: CASSPQGGDTQYF; cdr3_nt: TGTGCCAGCAGCCCTCAAGGCGGAGATACGCAGTATTTT
d_call: NA; cdr3_length: 12; clone_size: NA; j_call: TRBJ1-2; v_call: TRBV30; cdr3_aa: CALESRGYGYTF; cdr3_nt: TGTGCATTGGAGTCACGAGGTTATGGCTACACCTTC
d_call: NA; cdr3_length: 15; clone_size: NA; j_call: TRBJ1-1; v_call: TRBV15; cdr3_aa: CATSRGSTMNTEAFF; cdr3_nt: TGTGCCACCAGCAGAGGGAGTACAATGAACACTGAAGCTTTCTTT
d_call: NA; cdr3_length: 14; clone_size: NA; j_call: TRBJ1-1; v_call: TRBV7-6; cdr3_aa: CASSSWGESTEAFF; cdr3_nt: TGTGCCAGCAGCTCCTGGGGGGAGAGCACTGAAGCTTTCTTT
d_call: TRBD2; cdr3_length: 16; clone_size: NA; j_call: TRBJ2-5; v_call: TRBV5-1; cdr3_aa: CASSPTSGSGMETQYF; cdr3_nt: TGCGCCAGCAGCCCGACTAGCGGGAGTGGGATGGAGACCCAGTACTTC
d_call: TRBD2; cdr3_length: 16; clone_size: NA; j_call: TRBJ2-1; v_call: TRBV18; cdr3_aa: CASSPNSGRVYNEQFF; cdr3_nt: TGTGCCAGCTCTCCAAATAGCGGGAGGGTTTACAATGAGCAGTTCTTC
d_call: NA; cdr3_length: 13; clone_size: once; j_call: TRBJ2-2; v_call: TRBV29-1; cdr3_aa: CSVQLASTGELFF; cdr3_nt: TGCAGCGTTCAACTAGCATCCACCGGGGAGCTGTTTTTT
d_call: NA; cdr3_length: 18; clone_size: NA; j_call: TRBJ1-1; v_call: TRBV5-4; cdr3_aa: CASSGTTGARPMNTEAFF; cdr3_nt: TGTGCCAGCAGCGGAACAACAGGAGCCAGACCGATGAACACTGAAGCTTTCTTT
d_call: NA; cdr3_length: 14; clone_size: NA; j_call: TRBJ2-1; v_call: TRBV29-1; cdr3_aa: CSVVRGQSYNEQFF; cdr3_nt: TGCAGCGTTGTGCGGGGGCAGTCCTACAATGAGCAGTTCTTC
d_call: NA; cdr3_length: 15; clone_size: NA; j_call: TRBJ1-5; v_call: TRBV7-9; cdr3_aa: CASSSTAFGNQPQHF; cdr3_nt: TGTGCCAGCAGCTCGACAGCTTTCGGCAATCAGCCCCAGCATTTT
d_call: TRBD2; cdr3_length: 15; clone_size: NA; j_call: TRBJ2-7; v_call: TRBV19; cdr3_aa: CASSLIAGGPSEQYF; cdr3_nt: TGTGCCAGTAGTCTAATAGCGGGAGGGCCCTCCGAGCAGTACTTC
d_call: NA; cdr3_length: 15; clone_size: NA; j_call: TRBJ2-2; v_call: TRBV6-5; cdr3_aa: CASSYGSANTGELFF; cdr3_nt: TGTGCCAGCAGTTACGGAAGCGCGAACACCGGGGAGCTGTTTTTT
d_call: NA; cdr3_length: 14; clone_size: once; j_call: TRBJ1-2; v_call: TRBV19; cdr3_aa: CASSIVTGTYGYTF; cdr3_nt: TGTGCCAGTAGTATAGTCACAGGGACCTATGGCTACACCTTC
d_call: TRBD1; cdr3_length: 13; clone_size: NA; j_call: TRBJ2-7; v_call: TRBV27; cdr3_aa: CASRGQGTYEQYF; cdr3_nt: TGTGCCAGCAGAGGACAGGGGACCTACGAGCAGTACTTC
d_call: TRBD2; cdr3_length: 15; clone_size: NA; j_call: TRBJ2-7; v_call: TRBV2; cdr3_aa: CASSEGASGIYEQYF; cdr3_nt: TGTGCCAGCAGTGAAGGGGCTAGCGGAATTTACGAGCAGTACTTC
d_call: TRBD2; cdr3_length: 14; clone_size: NA; j_call: TRBJ2-7; v_call: TRBV10-1; cdr3_aa: CASSLAGENNEQYF; cdr3_nt: TGCGCCAGCAGTCTAGCGGGAGAAAACAACGAGCAGTACTTC
d_call: NA; cdr3_length: 16; clone_size: NA; j_call: TRBJ2-7; v_call: TRBV6-5; cdr3_aa: CASSYSRQPRTYEQYF; cdr3_nt: TGTGCCAGCAGTTACTCGCGACAACCCAGGACCTACGAGCAGTACTTC
d_call: TRBD2; cdr3_length: 15; clone_size: once; j_call: TRBJ2-5; v_call: TRBV5-4; cdr3_aa: CASSFGLANQETQYF; cdr3_nt: TGTGCCAGCAGCTTCGGACTAGCGAACCAAGAGACCCAGTACTTC